This T cell receptor (beta chain) was recovered during a study of vaccination and CD4 T cells after COVID-19. Turning to the study itself: Post-COVID specimens were obtained a median about 95 days after diagnosis (range 35 to 161). Collection of post-vaccine samples followed dose two by a median about 72 days, spanning a range of 14 to 241. Stimuli were overlapping spike peptide pools of SARS-CoV-2 and three common cold coronaviruses (HCoV-NL63, HCoV-OC43, HCoV-229E).

Time point indicated: late sampling 161 to 241 days after vaccination in three convalescent patients. Treatment specified: 10-day PBMC culture with coronavirus spike peptide pools or control peptides (ViraFEST assay). With respect to this clonotype: Its antigen is not known.

The Oncomine TCR Beta short-read assay generated sequence data from the DNA of cultured CD4+ T cells. Investigators obtained genomic DNA by extraction from cultured CD4+ T cells. TCRdb itself ran the PCR reads through MiXCR, one entry per CDR3 protein. The sample yields 20,000 to 30,000 distinct CDR3 sequences, roughly 38% seen once. V gave up 2 bases and J gave up 3 bases, with 7 bases separating them. There are 13 residues in the CDR3. Germline CDR1 is KGHSH and CDR2 is LQKENI. The receptor's source is a human donor who had recovered from COVID-19. The V and J genes are TRBV18 and TRBJ2-5; no definite D call. The sample consisted of CD4+ T cells from blood, cultured in vitro, taken about 7 months after SARS-CoV-2 vaccination. This CDR3 is CASSPGPKETQYF. CDR3 bases: TGTGCCAGCTCACCAGGACCCAAAGAGACCCAGTACTTC.